This record looks at one T cell receptor beta chain sequence and its context. The source of the sample is a study of blood T cell repertoires in COVID-19. Study-wide context: The samples span acute and convalescent COVID-19 from the United States, Italy and Spain. T cells, B-cell-depleted T cells, or PBMCs provided the cDNA or gDNA that served as material.

Original data processing: Nucleated cell number was recorded as an estimate derived from reference gene primer amplification. The assay was immunoSEQ multiplex PCR, and TCRdb's table has in-frame clones only and misses some. The V and J calls and clone size come from that table; D and trimming were worked out from the DNA. The sample lists more than 90,000 clones; 85% were seen once. With 4 bases removed from V and 5 bases from J, the gap between germline ends came to 8 bases. Germline CDR1 LGHDT, CDR2 YNNKEL (reference sequence). CDR3 length: 12 residues. Sequencing input: peripheral blood. The rearrangement uses TRBV3-1 (or the pseudogene TRBV3-2) and TRBJ2-5; D is uncertain. This receptor was obtained from an elderly man with acute or convalescent COVID-19. The CDR3 region has the DNA TGTGCCAGCAGCCTAACACCGGAGACCCAGTACTTC. It specifies CASSLTPETQYF.